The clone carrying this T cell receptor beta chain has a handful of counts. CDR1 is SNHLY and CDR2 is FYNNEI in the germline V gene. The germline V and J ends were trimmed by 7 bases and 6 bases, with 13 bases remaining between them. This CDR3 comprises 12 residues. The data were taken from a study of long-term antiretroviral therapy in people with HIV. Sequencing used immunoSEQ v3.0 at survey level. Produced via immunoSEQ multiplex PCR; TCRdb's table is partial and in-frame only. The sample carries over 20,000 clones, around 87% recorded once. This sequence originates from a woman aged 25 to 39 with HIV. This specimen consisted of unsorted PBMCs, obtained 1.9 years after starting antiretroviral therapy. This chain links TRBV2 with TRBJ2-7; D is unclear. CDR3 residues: CASTGWDGEQYV. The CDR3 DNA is TGTGCCAGCACCGGATGGGATGGCGAGCAGTACGTC.